A selection of T cell receptor beta chains follows, all from one sample in a study of control samples from healthy donors and cancer patients. Repertoires were generated with immunoSEQ multiplex PCR, while TCRdb's copy carries only in-frame clones and drops some. The table has 210,000 or so clones, approximately 91% seen once. The sequencing input was blood. All receptors derive from a young man in good health. CDR3s include the opening cysteine and the closing phenylalanine or tryptophan. A D gene is named only where the DNA matches it firmly. Only part of the rows carry a size: once, few, many, or a class if the clone is expanded.

D: TRBD1
size: .
J: TRBJ2-7
V: TRBV11-2
CDR3: CASSLVADRGLSVQYF
DNA: TGTGCCAGCAGCCTAGTTGCGGACAGGGGGCTAAGCGTGCAGTACTTC

D: .
size: .
J: TRBJ2-2
V: TRBV7-3
CDR3: CASSLVSGNTGELFF
DNA: TGTGCCAGCAGCTTAGTGTCGGGTAACACCGGGGAGCTGTTTTTT

D: .
size: .
J: TRBJ1-6
V: TRBV2
CDR3: CASSIDGSYSPLHF
DNA: TGTGCCAGCAGTATCGACGGGAGTTATTCACCCCTCCACTTT

D: TRBD1
size: .
J: TRBJ1-5
V: TRBV27
CDR3: CASSAQGAARPQHF
DNA: TGTGCCAGCAGTGCACAGGGGGCTGCTCGGCCCCAGCATTTT

D: .
size: .
J: TRBJ1-2
V: TRBV5-4
CDR3: CASSLAAGSNYGYTF
DNA: TGTGCCAGCAGCTTGGCGGCAGGGAGTAACTATGGCTACACCTTC

D: .
size: .
J: TRBJ2-1
V: TRBV27
CDR3: CASSLGGKYYNEQFF
DNA: TGTGCCAGCAGTTTAGGGGGGAAATATTACAATGAGCAGTTCTTC

D: TRBD1
size: .
J: TRBJ1-2
V: TRBV7-9
CDR3: CASSLGRQGHYGYTF
DNA: TGTGCCAGCAGCTTAGGGAGACAGGGGCACTATGGCTACACCTTC

D: .
size: .
J: TRBJ2-7
V: TRBV7-2
CDR3: CASSSGGAYYEQYF
DNA: TGTGCCAGCAGTTCTGGGGGCGCATACTACGAGCAGTACTTC

D: .
size: few
J: TRBJ1-2
V: TRBV6-5
CDR3: CASSYSTGRNYGYTF
DNA: TGTGCCAGCAGTTACTCGACCGGGAGGAACTATGGCTACACCTTC

D: .
size: .
J: TRBJ1-4
V: TRBV27
CDR3: CASSSAVGKLFF
DNA: TGTGCCAGCAGTTCCGCCGTCGGGAAACTGTTTTTT

D: .
size: .
J: TRBJ1-1
V: TRBV6-6
CDR3: CASSYSMGATEAFF
DNA: TGTGCCAGCAGTTACTCGATGGGGGCCACTGAAGCTTTCTTT

D: TRBD2
size: .
J: TRBJ2-7
V: TRBV11-1
CDR3: CASSYSSGGTYEQYF
DNA: TGTGCCAGCAGCTATTCTAGCGGGGGAACCTACGAGCAGTACTTC

D: .
size: .
J: TRBJ1-5
V: TRBV6-5
CDR3: CASRRDGDQPQHF
DNA: TGTGCCAGCAGGCGTGACGGCGATCAGCCCCAGCATTTT

D: .
size: once
J: TRBJ2-7
V: TRBV3-1/TRBV3-2
CDR3: CASSHWGREQYF
DNA: TGTGCCAGCAGCCATTGGGGGCGGGAGCAGTACTTC

D: .
size: .
J: TRBJ2-1
V: TRBV25-1
CDR3: CASSEGRHNEQFF
DNA: TGTGCCAGCAGTGAAGGCAGGCACAATGAGCAGTTCTTC

D: TRBD1
size: .
J: TRBJ2-5
V: TRBV7-9
CDR3: CASSLVRQGSETQYF
DNA: TGTGCCAGCAGCCTCGTGCGACAGGGGTCGGAGACCCAGTACTTC

D: TRBD1
size: .
J: TRBJ1-1
V: TRBV2
CDR3: CASGRRGGDAGTEAFF
DNA: TGTGCCAGCGGGAGGAGAGGGGGCGACGCTGGGACTGAAGCTTTCTTT

D: .
size: .
J: TRBJ2-2
V: TRBV6-5
CDR3: CASSYGGTGELFF
DNA: TGTGCCAGCAGTTATGGGGGCACCGGGGAGCTGTTTTTT

D: .
size: .
J: TRBJ2-2
V: TRBV19
CDR3: CASSIGTEHTGELFF
DNA: TGTGCCAGTAGTATAGGGACCGAGCACACCGGGGAGCTGTTTTTT

D: .
size: .
J: TRBJ1-2
V: TRBV7-9
CDR3: CASSSDQDSSNYGYTF
DNA: TGTGCCAGCAGCTCCGATCAGGACAGCTCTAACTATGGCTACACCTTC

D: .
size: .
J: TRBJ2-7
V: TRBV7-9
CDR3: CASSLLSGGEQYF
DNA: TGTGCCAGCAGCCTGCTGAGTGGGGGAGAGCAGTACTTC

D: .
size: .
J: TRBJ2-2
V: TRBV19
CDR3: CASSTGAAGTGELFF
DNA: TGTGCCAGTAGTACAGGGGCCGCTGGGACCGGGGAGCTGTTTTTT

D: .
size: once
J: TRBJ1-2
V: TRBV21-1
CDR3: CASSGQGGKGAADGYTF
DNA: TGTGCCAGCTCGGGACAGGGTGGAAAAGGGGCGGCCGATGGCTACACCTTC

D: .
size: .
J: TRBJ1-5
V: TRBV19
CDR3: CASSIDPPGYSNQPQHF
DNA: TGTGCCAGTAGTATAGATCCTCCAGGATATAGCAATCAGCCCCAGCATTTT

D: .
size: .
J: TRBJ1-1
V: TRBV20-1
CDR3: CSAIRNTEAFF
DNA: TGCAGTGCTATCCGTAACACTGAAGCTTTCTTT

D: .
size: .
J: TRBJ1-3
V: TRBV7-2
CDR3: CASSLYSQGAGNTIYF
DNA: TGTGCCAGCAGCTTATATTCGCAAGGTGCTGGAAACACCATATATTTT

D: .
size: .
J: TRBJ2-2
V: TRBV10-3
CDR3: CAISDFSSGGELFF
DNA: TGTGCCATCAGTGACTTCTCGTCAGGCGGGGAGCTGTTTTTT

D: .
size: .
J: TRBJ2-7
V: TRBV5-1
CDR3: CASSLTGGTYEQYF
DNA: TGCGCCAGCAGCTTGACCGGGGGTACTTACGAGCAGTACTTC

D: .
size: .
J: TRBJ2-1
V: TRBV18
CDR3: CASSMGDEQFF
DNA: TGTGCCAGCTCAATGGGGGATGAGCAGTTCTTC

D: .
size: .
J: TRBJ2-7
V: TRBV5-8
CDR3: CASSLAGGAYEQYF
DNA: TGTGCCAGCAGCTTGGCTGGGGGGGCGTACGAGCAGTACTTC